This TCR beta chain is from a study of T cell changes during pregnancy in multiple sclerosis. Some clones are missing from TCRdb's copy, which holds only in-frame ones; the method was immunoSEQ multiplex PCR. The table lists about 33,000 clones, 91% of them singletons. The CDR3 consists of 15 residues. From germline, CDR1 is MNHNS and CDR2 SASEGT. With 0 bases removed from V and 1 base from J, the gap between germline ends came to 10 bases. This receptor was identified in a female donor in good health, enrolled as a control in a pregnancy study. The V call is TRBV6-1, the J call TRBJ2-7; maybe TRBD1 (7 bases). This specimen consisted of CD4+ T cells from peripheral blood mononuclear cells, obtained in the third trimester of pregnancy. The DNA of the CDR3 is TGTGCCAGCAGTGAAGCGGAGGGGGCGTCCTACGAGCAGTACTTC. It is translated as CASSEAEGASYEQYF.